The clone carrying this T cell receptor (beta chain) was detected a few times. Profiling relied on immunoSEQ multiplex PCR, and the TCRdb table lists in-frame clones only, not all of them. The sample holds 85,000 to 90,000 clones, around 91% seen once. The sample is drawn from a study of T cell responses to AZD1222 COVID-19 vaccine. This sequence originates from an adult in good health. Here the sequenced sample was peripheral blood, taken on day 0 of MenACWY control vaccination.

The CDR3: CASSPHRGDTGELFF. The CDR3 bases are TGTGCCAGTAGTCCCCACAGGGGAGACACCGGGGAGCTGTTTTTT. The chain uses TRBV19 and TRBJ2-2; TRBD1 agrees at 7 bases. V lost 5 bases to trimming and J lost 3 bases; unmatched junction nucleotides: 6. Germline assignment: CDR1 LNHDA and CDR2 SQIVND (reference sequence). This CDR3 is built from 15 residues.